This T cell receptor beta chain was found in a study of blood T cells in healthy people across ages. Whole-study results and caveats: Per million T cells, TCR beta diversity dropped roughly linearly as age increased.

Points on this clonotype: Its specificity is not known.

A second about 7 to 11 cycle PCR used barcoded and J-beta primers. TCRdb reprocessed the 5' RACE reads via MiXCR and lists one record per CDR3 protein. The sample includes about 580,000 distinct CDR3 sequences, around half seen only once; the top ten take just under 25%. Material: blood. The receptor was isolated from an elderly man in good health.

Written as DNA, the CDR3 is TGCAGTGCTAGAGGACTAGTCACGGCCCATGAGCAGTTCTTC. Its protein product is CSARGLVTAHEQFF. The chain has TRBV20-1 and TRBJ2-1; perhaps TRBD2 as D (6 bases). V dropped 1 base and J dropped 8 bases, with 15 bases sitting between them. Germline V gene sequence: CDR1 DFQATT, CDR2 SNEGSKA (reference sequence). This CDR3 has 14 residues.